The clone carrying this TCR beta chain was picked up a small number of times. Antigen: not known. This CDR3 is built from 10 residues. These data are taken from a study of T-cell memory formation after mild COVID-19. Each CDR3 protein is one row after TCRdb ran MiXCR on the 5' RACE reads. The sample shows fewer than 400,000 distinct CDR3 sequences, 10% to 15% of them seen only once. Overall study findings and caveats: Proof of SARS-CoV-2 specificity was absent for the second-wave clones that crested on day 37.

V gene TRBV21-1 combines with J gene TRBJ2-7; the table's D call TRBD1 went unverified against the DNA. TRBV21-1 is a pseudogene locus. The sequence came from a man between 18 and 35 years old who had mild COVID-19 (a few samples of this study predate the infection). Cell type and time point are not known. Sequenced sample: PBMCs or a T cell subset sorted from them (not recorded which). Written as DNA, the CDR3 is TGTGCCACCCTGCGAGGGAGGCAGTACGTC. This sequence encodes CATLRGRQYV.